A single sample is the source of the 2 T cell receptor beta chains below, sequenced in a study of blood T cell repertoires in COVID-19. Profiling relied on immunoSEQ multiplex PCR, and the TCRdb table lists in-frame clones only, not all of them. The table includes about 150,000 clones, approximately 86% detected once. Sequencing input: peripheral blood. The receptors come from a woman between 50 and 59 years old with acute or convalescent COVID-19.

J is TRBJ2-2 and V is TRBV30, with 9 bases matching TRBD1. The junction had 5 bases not matched to a gene; V was cut back by 4 bases and J by 5 bases. The germline V gene encodes CDR1 GTSNPN and CDR2 SVGIG (reference sequence). This CDR3 has 14 amino acids. The DNA of the CDR3 is TGTGCCTGGACCGGGACAGGGTGGACCGGGGAGCTGTTTTTT. Its protein is CAWTGTGWTGELFF.

The chain joins TRBV6-1 to TRBJ2-7; 7 bases fit TRBD1. Germline V gene lookup returns CDR1 MNHNS and CDR2 SASEGT. The trim removed 3 bases at V and 2 bases at J, leaving 10 bases unmatched. CDR3 length equals 16 residues. The CDR3 DNA is TGTGCCAGCAGTGACTTAGGGACAGCGATTACCTACGAGCAGTACTTC. The encoded protein is CASSDLGTAITYEQYF.